This T cell receptor delta chain is from a study of gamma-delta chains in newborns, infants, children. Overall study context: Innate gammadelta T cells reportedly expand polyclonally right after birth, driven by microbial exposure, per the title.

This clone came up a few times. For this DNA, TCRdb reports the protein of a much larger clone, which diverges at residue 11, most likely from a read error; the protein presented here is translated directly from the DNA. TCRdb redid clone calling on the reads using CATT. This sample has 6,500 to 9,000 delta-chain clones, with 1.6% found just once. The source is a child who was a newborn, infant or young child, either healthy, febrile or measles-vaccinated (not recorded which). The specimen was blood.

The CDR3 DNA reads as TGTGCCTGTGACAAGGTGGGGATAAGCTCCCGGGACACCCGACAGATGTTTTTC. As protein: CACDKVGISSRDTRQMFF. The chain is built from TRDV2 and TRDJ3; 7 bases are shared with TRDD3. The CDR3 extends over 18 amino acids. In germline, CDR1 is GEAIGNYY, CDR2 EKD.